This T cell receptor (beta chain) was documented in a study of regulatory T cells in long-lasting Graves disease. Arm-PCR of CDR3 regions and iRepertoire HTBI primers were used to build TCR beta libraries. TCRdb itself ran the multiplex PCR reads through MiXCR, one entry per CDR3 protein. Found here are about 240,000 distinct CDR3 sequences, 20% of them singletons; the top ten hold about 15%. With regard to this clonotype: Its antigen is still unknown. This may be a read error, as it is one base from a much larger clone.

Time point noted: newly diagnosed GD, antithyroid drugs for less than 3 months. The TCR library was made from RNA that had been extracted from PBMCs in TRIzol. Study-level findings and limits: Lower TCR diversity was seen in persistent Graves' patients than in newly diagnosed ones.

This receptor was identified in a female donor with Graves disease. The sample was peripheral blood mononuclear cells (PBMCs), taken at new diagnosis, from a patient treated with antithyroid drugs.

CDR3 nucleotide sequence: TGTGCCAGCAGCCAATTCCAAGGGTGGGACGAGCAGTACTTC. This gives the protein CASSQFQGWDEQYF. This chain joins TRBV14 and TRBJ2-7; no reliable D call. V was trimmed by 2 bases and J by 5 bases, leaving 13 bases between them. Germline loops: CDR1 SGHDN, CDR2 FVKESK. There are 14 residues in the CDR3.